Detailed here is one T cell receptor (beta chain). Germline loops: CDR1 LNHDA, CDR2 SQIVND (reference sequence). The CDR3 spans 14 residues. The V end lost 5 bases, the J end lost 3 bases, and 13 bases lay between the germline ends. The sample belongs to a study of blood T cell repertoires in COVID-19. Study at large: Italy, Spain and the United States were the sources of the convalescent and acute COVID-19 samples. Sources were T cells, B-cell-depleted T cells, or PBMCs; the material itself was cDNA or gDNA.

In the source study's methods: Nucleated cell number was recorded as an estimate derived from reference gene primer amplification. The repertoire was sequenced with immunoSEQ multiplex PCR; TCRdb's copy has only in-frame clones and lacks some. V and J calls and clone size are as listed in that table; D and trimming were resolved from the DNA. The table includes roughly 320,000 clones, roughly nine tenths detected once. The chain employs TRBV19 and TRBJ1-1; D perhaps matches TRBD1 (5 bases). This TCR was recovered from a woman aged 30 to 39 who had been exposed to COVID-19. The sequencing sample was made of PBMCs or T cells enriched from blood (not recorded which). CDR3 sequence: CASSLFEGDTEAFF. CDR3 DNA: TGTGCCAGTAGTTTATTCGAAGGGGACACTGAAGCTTTCTTT.